A selection of T cell receptor beta chains follows, all from one sample in a study of cytomegalovirus exposure and HLA in healthy donors. Libraries were prepared by immunoSEQ multiplex PCR; TCRdb keeps only in-frame clonotypes and omits some of them. The sample yields around 140,000 clones, around 93% seen once. Sequencing input: PBMCs. These TCRs come from a man aged 18 to 30 in good health and CMV-seropositive. Each CDR3 is given with its conserved first and last residue. Fields, in order: V gene, D gene, clone size, J gene, CDR3 protein, CDR3 DNA. The D gene is left open where the match is weak. A row's size may be missing; if present it is once, few, many or a size class.

>TRBV27|TRBD1|.|TRBJ1-2
CASSSGQGARGYTF
TGTGCCAGCAGTTCCGGACAGGGGGCGAGGGGCTACACCTTC
>TRBV6-5|TRBD2|.|TRBJ2-3
CASQRDSFEDTQYF
TGTGCCAGCCAGCGGGACTCCTTTGAGGATACGCAGTATTTT
>TRBV28|.|.|TRBJ2-3
CASSLLVVPTLQYF
TGTGCCAGCAGTTTATTGGTGGTACCAACGCTACAGTATTTT
>TRBV19|TRBD1|.|TRBJ1-3
CASRNLGQGAGNTIYF
TGTGCCAGCCGTAACCTCGGACAGGGGGCAGGAAACACCATATATTTT
>TRBV18|.|.|TRBJ2-1
CASSPLQDNEQFF
TGTGCCAGCTCACCACTGCAGGACAATGAGCAGTTCTTC
>TRBV28|.|.|TRBJ1-4
CASRSLKTGADEKLFF
TGTGCCAGCAGAAGTCTCAAAACGGGAGCCGATGAAAAACTGTTTTTT
>TRBV5-1|TRBD2|.|TRBJ2-5
CASSPGLAEETQYF
TGCGCCAGCAGCCCCGGACTAGCAGAAGAGACCCAGTACTTC
>TRBV9|TRBD2|.|TRBJ2-7
CASSPHTSGRWDEQYF
TGTGCCAGCAGCCCACACACTAGCGGGAGGTGGGACGAGCAGTACTTC
>TRBV13|.|.|TRBJ2-2
CASSLGGSGGELFF
TGTGCCAGCAGCTTAGGGGGGAGCGGCGGGGAGCTGTTTTTT
>TRBV4-1|.|.|TRBJ1-1
CASSLPQGENTEAFF
TGCGCCAGCAGCCTGCCACAGGGAGAGAACACTGAAGCTTTCTTT
>TRBV6-6|.|.|TRBJ1-3
CASSTWGGRNTIYF
TGTGCCAGCTCTACCTGGGGGGGGAGAAACACCATATATTTT
>TRBV10-3|.|.|TRBJ2-7
CAISESLGDSSYEQYF
TGTGCCATCAGTGAGTCTTTAGGGGACTCATCCTACGAGCAGTACTTC
>TRBV11-2|.|.|TRBJ2-3
CATQISGTSTDTQYF
TGTGCCACCCAAATCAGCGGAACAAGCACAGATACGCAGTATTTT
>TRBV19|TRBD1|.|TRBJ1-6
CASHRDRAGNSPLHF
TGTGCCAGTCACCGGGACAGGGCAGGCAATTCACCCCTCCACTTT
>TRBV10-3|TRBD1|once|TRBJ1-5
CAISEVWDRQPQHF
TGTGCCATCAGTGAAGTTTGGGACAGGCAGCCCCAGCATTTT
>TRBV11-2|TRBD2|.|TRBJ2-2
CASYIAGGTGELFF
TGTGCCAGCTATATAGCGGGAGGGACCGGGGAGCTGTTTTTT
>TRBV5-4|TRBD1|.|TRBJ2-3
CASSPYLGQGDTQYF
TGTGCCAGCAGTCCATACCTCGGACAGGGAGATACGCAGTATTTT
>TRBV7-9|.|.|TRBJ2-2
CASSLSGAGTGELFF
TGTGCCAGCAGCTTATCAGGAGCAGGGACCGGGGAGCTGTTTTTT
>TRBV4-1|TRBD2|.|TRBJ2-7
CASSQDAGDNYEQYF
TGCGCCAGCAGCCAAGATGCGGGAGACAATTACGAGCAGTACTTC
>TRBV18|TRBD2|.|TRBJ2-3
CASSPQGLAGDTQYF
TGTGCCAGCTCACCACAGGGACTAGCGGGAGATACGCAGTATTTT
>TRBV30|.|.|TRBJ1-2
CAWMVGQLYGYTF
TGTGCCTGGATGGTAGGACAGCTCTATGGCTACACCTTC
>TRBV30|.|.|TRBJ1-5
CAWSHKARRRQPQHF
TGTGCCTGGAGTCACAAGGCTCGGAGGCGTCAGCCCCAGCATTTT
>TRBV6-4|.|.|TRBJ1-2
CASSPAGEVGGYTF
TGTGCCAGCAGTCCGGCGGGGGAGGTTGGCGGCTACACCTTC
>TRBV7-9|.|.|TRBJ1-2
CASSPDGGWNYGYTF
TGTGCCAGCAGCCCTGATGGGGGGTGGAACTATGGCTACACCTTC
>TRBV5-6|.|.|TRBJ1-1
CASSPLDSNTEAFF
TGTGCCAGCAGCCCCTTAGACAGCAACACTGAAGCTTTCTTT
>TRBV7-9|TRBD2|.|TRBJ2-3
CASSTRVGLADTDTQYF
TGTGCCAGCAGCACGAGAGTGGGACTAGCGGACACAGATACGCAGTATTTT
>TRBV25-1|.|.|TRBJ2-7
CASSDRVLGEQYF
TGTGCCAGCAGTGACAGGGTGTTAGGCGAGCAGTACTTC
>TRBV2|TRBD2|.|TRBJ2-1
CASTGLAGGPTDNEQFF
TGTGCCAGCACCGGACTAGCGGGAGGGCCGACCGACAATGAGCAGTTCTTC
>TRBV30|.|.|TRBJ1-5
CAWSVGGNQPQHF
TGTGCCTGGAGTGTTGGAGGGAATCAGCCCCAGCATTTT
>TRBV4-2|TRBD2|once|TRBJ2-2
CASSQGSGSDGELFF
TGTGCCAGCAGCCAAGGGAGCGGGAGTGACGGGGAGCTGTTTTTT
>TRBV5-1|.|.|TRBJ2-5
CASSLTGAGETQYF
TGCGCCAGCAGCTTGACGGGAGCGGGAGAGACCCAGTACTTC
>TRBV28|.|once|TRBJ2-7
CASSLAGTYEQYF
TGTGCCAGCAGTTTGGCAGGAACCTACGAGCAGTACTTC
>TRBV5-1|TRBD1|.|TRBJ1-1
CASSLGQGAHTEAFF
TGCGCCAGCAGCCTGGGACAGGGGGCCCATACTGAAGCTTTCTTT
>TRBV19|TRBD1|.|TRBJ2-7
CASSISPAGGYEQYF
TGTGCCAGTAGTATATCCCCGGCAGGGGGCTACGAGCAGTACTTC
>TRBV27|TRBD1|.|TRBJ2-7
CASSRDRGYEQYF
TGTGCCAGTTCCCGGGACAGGGGCTACGAGCAGTACTTC
>TRBV30|.|.|TRBJ2-7
CAWSSQGHEQYF
TGTGCCTGGAGTTCACAGGGTCACGAGCAGTACTTC
>TRBV23-1|.|.|TRBJ2-5
CASSRRRQASQYF
TGCGCCAGCAGTCGGAGGCGGCAGGCGTCCCAGTACTTC
>TRBV30|TRBD2|.|TRBJ2-3
CAWSLRGSGTDTQYF
TGTGCCTGGAGTCTTCGCGGGAGTGGGACAGATACGCAGTATTTT
>TRBV28|.|.|TRBJ1-6
CASTNPLGGSPLHF
TGTGCCAGCACAAACCCGCTAGGGGGTTCACCCCTCCACTTT
>TRBV4-1|TRBD1|.|TRBJ1-2
CASSRQGDEGYTF
TGCGCCAGCAGCCGACAGGGAGATGAGGGCTACACCTTC
>TRBV9|.|once|TRBJ2-7
CASSGGGRAYEQYF
TGTGCCAGCAGCGGAGGGGGAAGGGCCTACGAGCAGTACTTC